This TCR beta chain stems from a study of CD4 T cells in relation to SARS-CoV-2 and coronaviruses. This CDR3 comprises 18 residues. Germline V gene sequence: CDR1 SQVTM, CDR2 ANQGSEA. Trimming took 1 base from V and 4 from J; bases not matched to a gene: 12. Sequenced by immunoSEQ multiplex PCR; TCRdb stores in-frame clones only, minus some. The profile covers 30,000 to 45,000 clones, with approximately 80% appearing a single time and about a fifth taken by the ten largest. Notes on this clone: Its antigen remains unidentified.

Findings and limits, study-wide: Each donor contributed either pre-pandemic or post-infection samples, not both. SARS-CoV-2-driven expansion was significantly weaker in crossreactive than monoreactive clones.

Naive or memory CD4+ cells were cultured 1:1 with T cell-depleted PBMCs plus CEF. The genes are TRBV29-1 and TRBJ2-3, with 12 bases lining up with TRBD2. Sequencing input: memory CD4+ T cells from PBMCs, cultured in vitro. This clonotype was obtained from an adult with COVID-19. The chain's CDR3 is CSVEGLGMTSGRSDTQYF. In nucleotides, the CDR3 is TGCAGCGTTGAAGGATTGGGGATGACTAGCGGGAGATCAGATACGCAGTATTTT.